The rows below give T cell receptor beta chains drawn from one sample of a study of cytomegalovirus exposure and HLA in healthy donors. Assay: immunoSEQ multiplex PCR; the TCRdb copy retains only in-frame clones and omits some. This table has around 63,000 clones, approximately 81% appearing once. The sequencing input was PBMCs. Source of these receptors: a woman aged 25-40 years in good health and CMV-seronegative. Both conserved end residues are part of each CDR3. The D gene is left open where the match is weak. Some rows have no size entry. The others give once, few or many, or a class for an expanded clone.

abundance: -; d_gene: -; v_gene: TRBV29-1; CDR3aa: CSVEGRMNTEAFF
abundance: -; d_gene: -; v_gene: TRBV2; CDR3aa: CASSEVGGRGEKLFF
abundance: -; d_gene: -; v_gene: TRBV4-3; CDR3aa: CASSQTLEEKLFF
abundance: -; d_gene: -; v_gene: TRBV9; CDR3aa: CASSPDGGWWEQYF
abundance: -; d_gene: TRBD1; v_gene: TRBV6-6; CDR3aa: CASSYSGQGKGPQHF
abundance: -; d_gene: TRBD2; v_gene: TRBV4-1; CDR3aa: CASSQGQGTSGAKQETQYF
abundance: -; d_gene: TRBD1; v_gene: TRBV30; CDR3aa: CAWSADRVRNEQYF
abundance: -; d_gene: -; v_gene: TRBV25-1; CDR3aa: CASRDGGKWSPLHF
abundance: -; d_gene: -; v_gene: TRBV11-2; CDR3aa: CASSRNPGSNGGQYF
abundance: -; d_gene: -; v_gene: TRBV11-3; CDR3aa: CASSFGRVKTEAFF
abundance: -; d_gene: TRBD1; v_gene: TRBV6-1; CDR3aa: CASRGQGGTDTQYF
abundance: -; d_gene: TRBD2; v_gene: TRBV18; CDR3aa: CASSPKRGGRYEQYF
abundance: once; d_gene: -; v_gene: TRBV30; CDR3aa: CAWSPNSQGTEAFF
abundance: once; d_gene: -; v_gene: TRBV4-3; CDR3aa: CASSQNRASTDTQYF
abundance: -; d_gene: TRBD2; v_gene: TRBV19; CDR3aa: CATGLLSGANVLTF
abundance: -; d_gene: -; v_gene: TRBV15; CDR3aa: CATSRDRTGSNEKLFF
abundance: -; d_gene: TRBD1; v_gene: TRBV5-1; CDR3aa: CASSPTLGQGGNIQYF
abundance: -; d_gene: -; v_gene: TRBV6-6; CDR3aa: CASSYSSGTGELFF
abundance: -; d_gene: TRBD2; v_gene: TRBV27; CDR3aa: CASSFLAGVYTDTQYF
abundance: -; d_gene: -; v_gene: TRBV19; CDR3aa: CASSTGHPSNQPQHF
abundance: -; d_gene: -; v_gene: TRBV6-1; CDR3aa: CASSETILTANYGYTF
abundance: -; d_gene: -; v_gene: TRBV7-2; CDR3aa: CASSLDRDSANTIYF
abundance: -; d_gene: TRBD2; v_gene: TRBV19; CDR3aa: CASSMSGGRDNEQFF
abundance: once; d_gene: TRBD1; v_gene: TRBV19; CDR3aa: CASKNRGKAKNIQYF
abundance: once; d_gene: -; v_gene: TRBV6-6; CDR3aa: CASSSRRANEKLFF
abundance: -; d_gene: TRBD1; v_gene: TRBV5-1; CDR3aa: CASSLDGQGAGGNTIYF
abundance: once; d_gene: TRBD1; v_gene: TRBV7-2; CDR3aa: CASSLGQGNYGYTF
abundance: -; d_gene: TRBD1; v_gene: TRBV18; CDR3aa: CASSLSTGGSYNEQFF
abundance: -; d_gene: -; v_gene: TRBV19; CDR3aa: CATSVGGPLNSPLHF
abundance: -; d_gene: -; v_gene: TRBV28; CDR3aa: CANHHSDRTRQPQHF
abundance: -; d_gene: TRBD1; v_gene: TRBV7-8; CDR3aa: CASSWEGQVNTEAFF
abundance: -; d_gene: -; v_gene: TRBV30; CDR3aa: CAWSQGWANTGELFF
abundance: -; d_gene: -; v_gene: TRBV27; CDR3aa: CASSYDSSVRETQYF
abundance: -; d_gene: -; v_gene: TRBV5-1; CDR3aa: CASSQDSYTDTQYF
abundance: -; d_gene: -; v_gene: TRBV6-1; CDR3aa: CASRGRVNTEAFF
abundance: few; d_gene: TRBD2; v_gene: TRBV19; CDR3aa: CASSIPPLAGTQETQYF
abundance: -; d_gene: -; v_gene: TRBV5-1; CDR3aa: CASSVHRLRTLKLSLDKAPPEAFF
abundance: -; d_gene: -; v_gene: TRBV18; CDR3aa: CASSPPLTVNTEAFF
abundance: few; d_gene: -; v_gene: TRBV5-1; CDR3aa: CASSPGVGGEKLFF
abundance: -; d_gene: TRBD1; v_gene: TRBV5-1; CDR3aa: CASSTGQPPTGELFF